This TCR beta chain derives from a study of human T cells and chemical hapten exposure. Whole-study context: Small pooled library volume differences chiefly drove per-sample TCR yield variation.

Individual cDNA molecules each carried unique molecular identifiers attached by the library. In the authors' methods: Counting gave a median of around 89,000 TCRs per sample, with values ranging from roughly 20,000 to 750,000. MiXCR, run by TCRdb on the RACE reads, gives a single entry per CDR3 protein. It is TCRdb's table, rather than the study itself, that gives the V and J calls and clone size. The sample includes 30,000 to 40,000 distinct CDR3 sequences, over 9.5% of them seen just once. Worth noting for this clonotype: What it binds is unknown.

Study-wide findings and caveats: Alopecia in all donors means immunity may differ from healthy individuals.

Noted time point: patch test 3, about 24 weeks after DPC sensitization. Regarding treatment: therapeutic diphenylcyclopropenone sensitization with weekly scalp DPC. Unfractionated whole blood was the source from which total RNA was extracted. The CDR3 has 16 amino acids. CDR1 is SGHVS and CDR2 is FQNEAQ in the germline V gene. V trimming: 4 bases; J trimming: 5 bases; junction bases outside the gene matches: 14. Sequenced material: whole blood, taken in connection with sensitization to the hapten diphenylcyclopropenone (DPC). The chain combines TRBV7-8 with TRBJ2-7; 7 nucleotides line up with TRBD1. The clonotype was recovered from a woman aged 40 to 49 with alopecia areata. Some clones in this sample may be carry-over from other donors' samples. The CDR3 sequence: CASSSAPPGQSNEQYF. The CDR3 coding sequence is TGTGCCAGCAGCTCCGCTCCCCCGGGACAGAGCAACGAGCAGTACTTC.